What follows describes a single T cell receptor (beta chain). This sample is drawn from a study of blood T cell repertoires in COVID-19. The CDR3 runs to 13 residues. Germline loops: CDR1 SGHTS, CDR2 YDEGEE. V was clipped by 4 bases and J by 6 bases; unmatched bases: 3. Measured with immunoSEQ multiplex PCR; TCRdb has only the in-frame clones, and not every one. The sample carries 300,000 to 400,000 clones, roughly 90% recorded once. The TCR originated in a woman in her twenties or thirties with COVID-19, enrolled during active disease. J is TRBJ1-5 and V is TRBV5-8; 8 bases match TRBD1. The source material was peripheral blood. CDR3: CASSRQGTQPQHF. CDR3 coding DNA: TGTGCCAGCAGCAGACAGGGGACTCAGCCCCAGCATTTT.